This T cell receptor beta chain was sequenced in a study of blood T cell repertoires in COVID-19. Overall study context: Researchers got acute and convalescent COVID-19 samples from the United States, Italy and Spain. Sources were T cells, B-cell-depleted T cells, or PBMCs; the material itself was cDNA or gDNA.

Germline V CDR1 and CDR2: KGHDR, SFDVKD. V lost 5 bases to trimming and J lost 5 bases, with 14 bases between them. The CDR3 covers 15 residues. How the authors handled the data: Counts of nucleated cells, estimated from reference gene primer amplification, were obtained. Sequencing was performed with immunoSEQ multiplex PCR; in TCRdb, only in-frame clones are kept and a portion is missing. The D gene and trimming were derived from the DNA, and the V and J assignments and clone size from that table. The table has around 200,000 clones, around 88% seen once. Sequencing was done on a sample of peripheral blood. The TCR originated in a middle-aged man with active or convalescent COVID-19. V is TRBV24-1 and J is TRBJ2-2, with D possibly being TRBD1 (6 bases). The CDR3 sequence is CATSARPGVTGELFF. Here the CDR3 DNA reads TGTGCCACCAGTGCTCGACCAGGGGTTACCGGGGAGCTGTTTTTT.